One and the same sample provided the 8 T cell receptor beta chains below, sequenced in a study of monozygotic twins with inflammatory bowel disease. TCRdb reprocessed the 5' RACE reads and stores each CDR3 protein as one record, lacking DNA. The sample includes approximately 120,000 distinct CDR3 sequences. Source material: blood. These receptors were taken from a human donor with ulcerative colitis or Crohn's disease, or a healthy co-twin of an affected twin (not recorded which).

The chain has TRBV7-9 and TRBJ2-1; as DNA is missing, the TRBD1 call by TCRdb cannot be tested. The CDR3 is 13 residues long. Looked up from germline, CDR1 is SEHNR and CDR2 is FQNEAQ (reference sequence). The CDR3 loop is CASSFDSGNEQFF.

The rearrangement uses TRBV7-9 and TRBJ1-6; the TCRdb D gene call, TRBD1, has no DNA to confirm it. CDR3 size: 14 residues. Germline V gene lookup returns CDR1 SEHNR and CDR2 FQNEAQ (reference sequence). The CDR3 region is CASSLAGSGSPLHF. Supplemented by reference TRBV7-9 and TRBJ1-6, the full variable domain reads DTGVSQNPRHKITKRGQNVTFRCDPISEHNRLYWYRQTLGQGPEFLTYFQNEAQLEKSRLLSDRFSAERPKGSFSTLEIQRTEQGDSAMYLCASSLAGSGSPLHFGNGTRLTVT.

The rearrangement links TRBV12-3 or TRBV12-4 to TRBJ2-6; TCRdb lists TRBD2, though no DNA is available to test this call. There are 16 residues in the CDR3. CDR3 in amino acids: CASSLGSGSGANVLTF.

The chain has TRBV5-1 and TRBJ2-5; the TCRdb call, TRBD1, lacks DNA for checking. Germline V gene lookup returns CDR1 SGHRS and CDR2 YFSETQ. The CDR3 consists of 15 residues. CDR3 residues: CASSSSARVIETQYF.

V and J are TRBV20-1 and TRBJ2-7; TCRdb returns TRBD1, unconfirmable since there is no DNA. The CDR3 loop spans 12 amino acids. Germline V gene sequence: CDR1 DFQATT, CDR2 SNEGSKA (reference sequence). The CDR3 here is CSARGLRDEQYF.

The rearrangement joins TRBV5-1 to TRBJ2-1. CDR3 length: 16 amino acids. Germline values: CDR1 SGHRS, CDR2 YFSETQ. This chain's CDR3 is CASSPGQGGSYNEQFF.

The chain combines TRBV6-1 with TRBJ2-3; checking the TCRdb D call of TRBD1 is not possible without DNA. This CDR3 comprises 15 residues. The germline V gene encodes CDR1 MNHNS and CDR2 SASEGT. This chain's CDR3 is CASSEQGVGTDTQYF.

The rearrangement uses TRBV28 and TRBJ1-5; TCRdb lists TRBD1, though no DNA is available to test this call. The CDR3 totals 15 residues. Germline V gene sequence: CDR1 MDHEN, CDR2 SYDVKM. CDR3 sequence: CASSPLGTAYQPQHF.